This entry lists 13 T cell receptor beta chains sequenced from one sample in a study of memory CD4+ T cells and cytomegalovirus serostatus. TCRdb's table, derived via immunoSEQ multiplex PCR, lists solely in-frame clones and lacks some. The sample has 40,000 to 50,000 clones, roughly 72% seen once; the top ten hold 1.2%. The sort gate was single viable CD3+CD4+CD8-CD45RO+ cells for memory CD4+ T cells. Input material: memory CD4+ T cells from blood. The receptors were gathered from an adult in good health and CMV-seropositive.

This clone was counted a single time. The CDR3 is CASRPGVSGANVLTF. DNA for the CDR3: TGTGCCAGCAGGCCAGGAGTCTCTGGGGCCAACGTCCTGACTTTC. This chain uses TRBV27 with TRBJ2-6, with D unclear. The CDR3 extends over 15 amino acids. Germline lookup yields CDR1 MNHEY and CDR2 SMNVEV (reference sequence). V gave up 6 bases and J gave up 0 bases, with 9 bases separating them.

The chain combines TRBV6-5 with TRBJ1-4; the match to TRBD1 covers 7 bases. Germline lookup yields CDR1 MNHEY and CDR2 SVGAGI. J was trimmed by 4 bases and V by 11 bases; bases with no gene match: 7. This CDR3 is 13 amino acids long. CDR3 sequence reads: CAVHDRVNEKLFF. For the CDR3, the DNA is TGTGCCGTTCACGACAGGGTTAATGAAAAACTGTTTTTT.

Only one count was recorded for this clone. The J gene is TRBJ1-2, the V gene TRBV7-9; 8 nucleotides match TRBD1. CDR3 length equals 14 residues. The V gene end was trimmed by 4 bases and the J gene end by 4 bases; junction bases not matched to a gene: 5. Looked up from germline, CDR1 is SEHNR and CDR2 is FQNEAQ (reference sequence). The CDR3 DNA reads TGTGCCAGCAGCTCCCATGGACAGGGCTATGGCTACACCTTC. This sequence encodes CASSSHGQGYGYTF.

The rearrangement uses TRBV7-7 and TRBJ1-3; D is possibly TRBD1 (6 bases). Germline CDR1 is SSHAT and CDR2 is FNYEAQ (reference sequence). The CDR3 covers 14 residues. The DNA of the CDR3 is TGTGCGACCGAGGGGGGTCCCTCTGGAAACACCATATATTTT. It specifies CATEGGPSGNTIYF.

This chain connects TRBV18 to TRBJ2-1; 7 bases are a match to TRBD1. Germline assignment: CDR1 KGHSH and CDR2 LQKENI. This CDR3 spans 13 amino acids. V shed 4 bases, J shed 4 bases, and the junction held 1 base outside the gene matches. The CDR3 DNA reads as TGTGCCAGCTCACAGGGACAGTACAATGAGCAGTTCTTC. Its protein is CASSQGQYNEQFF.

This chain joins TRBV28 and TRBJ1-5; TRBD1 agrees at 9 bases. The germline gives CDR1 MDHEN, CDR2 SYDVKM. With V trimmed by 6 bases and J by 1 base, 7 bases remained unmatched. This CDR3 spans 16 amino acids. The CDR3 coding sequence is TGTGCCAGCAGGGACAGGGGCCTGAGGAGCAATCAGCCCCAGCATTTT. Its protein is CASRDRGLRSNQPQHF.

V and J are TRBV9 and TRBJ2-7; perhaps D is TRBD1 or TRBD2 (5 bases each). Germline lookup yields CDR1 SGDLS and CDR2 YYNGEE. CDR3 length: 14 amino acids. The ends were cut back, 4 bases at V and 2 bases at J, with 13 bases in the middle. The CDR3 spells CASSRDGSTYEQYF. The CDR3 nucleotides are TGTGCCAGCAGCAGGGACGGATCTACCTACGAGCAGTACTTC.

V and J are TRBV5-1 and TRBJ1-6, with no clear D. V lost 0 bases and J lost 7, with 11 bases in between. The CDR3 has 15 amino acids. Germline loops: CDR1 SGHRS, CDR2 YFSETQ. DNA for the CDR3: TGCGCCAGCAGCTTGGCGTCGGAACCCAATTCACCCCTCCACTTT. Its protein is CASSLASEPNSPLHF. Based on the CDR3 plus reference TRBV5-1 and TRBJ1-6, the full variable domain is KAGVTQTPRYLIKTRGQQVTLSCSPISGHRSVSWYQQTPGQGLQFLFEYFSETQRNKGNFPGRFSGRQFSNSRSEMNVSTLELGDSALYLCASSLASEPNSPLHFGNGTRLTVT.

The chain recombines TRBV9 with TRBJ2-3; D not resolved. The CDR3 covers 14 residues. CDR1 is SGDLS and CDR2 is YYNGEE in the germline V gene. The germline V and J ends were trimmed by 4 bases and 4 bases, with 13 bases remaining between them. CDR3 residues: CASSSDPGPDTQYF. The CDR3 DNA is TGTGCCAGCAGCTCCGACCCCGGGCCAGATACGCAGTATTTT.

The chain recombines TRBV6-5 with TRBJ1-4; D is uncertain. Trimming took 6 bases from V and 5 from J, leaving 13 bases between them. The CDR3 sequence is 14 residues long. The V gene's germline CDR1 is MNHEY and CDR2 SVGAGI. The CDR3 region is CASSQDPWNEKLFF. The CDR3 region has the DNA TGTGCCAGCAGCCAAGACCCGTGGAATGAAAAACTGTTTTTT.

The V call is TRBV4-1, the J call TRBJ2-1; 9 nucleotides align to TRBD2. Trimming took 0 bases from V and 6 from J; bases not matched to a gene: 6. Per the germline V gene, CDR1 is MGHRA and CDR2 is YSYEKL. The CDR3 is 16 amino acids. CDR3 nucleotides: TGCGCCAGCAGCCAAGAGGGCGCGGGGGGGCCCAATGAGCAGTTCTTC. Protein sequence: CASSQEGAGGPNEQFF.

This clone was counted only a few times. The J gene is TRBJ2-5, the V gene TRBV15; 7 bases fit TRBD2. CDR1 is LNHNV, CDR2 YYDKDF, per germline (reference sequence). The trim removed 11 bases at V and 3 bases at J, leaving 12 bases unmatched. The CDR3 consists of 14 residues. CDR3 nucleotide sequence: TGTGCCTCCGCAGGCGGGGGAGATGAAGAGACCCAGTACTTC. Protein: CASAGGGDEETQYF.

This clone has a handful of counts. The V and J genes are TRBV7-5 and TRBJ2-1. TRBV7-5 is a listed pseudogene. CDR3 length equals 18 residues. CDR3 sequence reads: CARSFLGWKGWTYNEQFF. In DNA form, the CDR3 reads TGTGCCAGAAGCTTCCTAGGTTGGAAAGGGTGGACCTACAATGAGCAGTTCTTC.